Below, 25 T cell receptor beta chains from the same sample are listed, as sequenced in a study of OX40 agonist ivuxolimab in advanced cancers. TCRdb's table, derived via immunoSEQ multiplex PCR, lists solely in-frame clones and lacks some. The sample carries 55,000 to 65,000 clones, approximately 89% recorded once. This sample comprised CD4+ or CD8+ T cells sorted from blood, obtained in a trial of the OX40 agonist ivuxolimab. These receptors came from an adult with an advanced solid tumor such as melanoma, head and neck, liver or kidney cancer.

The chain links TRBV19 to TRBJ1-5; TRBD1 might be the D (5 bases). The CDR3 has 13 amino acids. Germline V gene sequence: CDR1 LNHDA, CDR2 SQIVND (reference sequence). V was clipped by 2 bases and J by 7 bases, with 9 bases between them. The CDR3 DNA sequence: TGTGCCAGTAGTATACAGGGTGGGCAGCCCCAGCATTTT. Its translation is CASSIQGGQPQHF.

The V call is TRBV27, the J call TRBJ1-4; a weak D match, TRBD1 (5 bases). Trimming cost V 1 base and J 3 bases, with 9 bases left between them. Germline V gene data show CDR1 as MNHEY and CDR2 as SMNVEV (reference sequence). This CDR3 region has 15 residues. The CDR3 region has the DNA TGTGCCAGCAGTTTATGGGGGTCGGCTAATGAAAAACTGTTTTTT. Translated: CASSLWGSANEKLFF.

This clone was seen only once. The chain uses TRBV4-1 and TRBJ1-6; TRBD1 matches at 8 bases. Looked up from germline, CDR1 is MGHRA and CDR2 is YSYEKL. The CDR3 spans 16 residues. The V and J ends lost 0 bases and 4 bases, in that order; junction bases with no gene match: 2. The CDR3 region is CASSQEGTGYNSPLHF. The CDR3 coding sequence is TGCGCCAGCAGCCAAGAAGGGACAGGTTATAATTCACCCCTCCACTTT.

The genes are TRBV5-4 and TRBJ2-3; D possibly corresponds to TRBD2 (7 bases). The CDR3 loop spans 14 amino acids. Germline V gives CDR1 SGHNT, CDR2 YYREEE (reference sequence). With 3 bases removed from V and 1 base from J, the gap between germline ends came to 9 bases. The CDR3 DNA reads as TGTGCCAGCAGCTGGGGGGGCGGCACAGATACGCAGTATTTT. Translated, it gives CASSWGGGTDTQYF.

This chain links TRBV7-2 with TRBJ2-7, with D unclear. The CDR3 covers 15 residues. Trimming stripped 1 base from V and 3 bases from J, with 13 bases between. Looked up from germline, CDR1 is SGHTA and CDR2 is FQGNSA. The CDR3 DNA reads TGTGCCAGCAGCTTAGATCTGGGCGACAACTACGAGCAGTACTTC. This sequence encodes CASSLDLGDNYEQYF.

The V call is TRBV6-1, the J call TRBJ2-7, with TRBD1 as a possible D gene (6 bases). The CDR3 extends over 15 amino acids. Trimming pared 5 bases from V and 2 bases from J, leaving 16 bases between. Germline V gene lookup returns CDR1 MNHNS and CDR2 SASEGT. CDR3 sequence (DNA): TGTGCCAGCAGTCACCCAGGGGTCTCAACCTACGAGCAGTACTTC. It is translated as CASSHPGVSTYEQYF.

The gene calls are TRBV29-1 and TRBJ2-2; D could derive from TRBD1 or TRBD2 (5 bases each). The V gene lost 4 bases and the J gene lost 6 bases, with 21 bases spanning the gap. The CDR3 consists of 16 residues. Germline-derived CDR1 and CDR2 are SQVTM and ANQGSEA. Written as DNA, the CDR3 is TGCAGCGTTGGGGCGCTAGGCAGGGAGAGGGCCGGGGAGCTGTTTTTT. This translates into CSVGALGRERAGELFF.

CDR3 in DNA: TGTGCCAGCAGTTACCAACAAGGGGGGTACGAGCAGTACTTC. As protein: CASSYQQGGYEQYF. V gene TRBV6-5 combines with J gene TRBJ2-7; D possibly uses TRBD1 or TRBD2 (6 bases each). The CDR3 is 14 amino acids. Germline V gene sequence: CDR1 MNHEY, CDR2 SVGAGI. The V gene lost 2 bases and the J gene lost 4 bases, with 12 bases spanning the gap.

This rearrangement joins TRBV7-9 to TRBJ1-1; D not certain. Trimming stripped 1 base from V and 1 base from J, with 10 bases between. The CDR3 loop spans 15 amino acids. In germline, CDR1 is SEHNR, CDR2 FQNEAQ (reference sequence). In DNA, the CDR3 is TGTGCCAGCAGCTTAGGAAGTTCAACGAACACTGAAGCTTTCTTT. Translating it yields CASSLGSSTNTEAFF.

The chain links TRBV28 to TRBJ1-2; D is ambiguous. V lost 3 bases and J 0 bases, leaving 8 bases between the germline ends. This CDR3 is built from 14 residues. Germline V lookup: CDR1 MDHEN, CDR2 SYDVKM. Written as DNA, the CDR3 is TGTGCCAGCAGTTTCGGCGGAACTAACTATGGCTACACCTTC. Residues: CASSFGGTNYGYTF.

This clone was recorded once. The J gene is TRBJ2-6, the V gene TRBV6-6; tentatively, D is TRBD2 (7 bases). Germline CDR1 MNHNY, CDR2 SVGAGI (reference sequence). There are 13 residues in the CDR3. V lost 5 bases to trimming and J lost 9 bases, with 11 bases between them. CDR3 sequence (DNA): TGTGCCAGCAGTACAGGGAGGGTCAACGTCCTGACTTTC. This gives the protein CASSTGRVNVLTF.

This clone appeared a single time. The gene calls are TRBV6-6 and TRBJ2-5, with TRBD1 matching over 10 bases. Germline CDR1 MNHNY, CDR2 SVGAGI (reference sequence). V shed 4 bases, J shed 5 bases, and the junction held 4 bases outside the gene matches. CDR3 length: 14 amino acids. CDR3 residues: CASSSTGGRETQYF. The CDR3, as DNA: TGTGCCAGCAGTTCGACAGGGGGCCGGGAGACCCAGTACTTC.

The V call is TRBV7-9, the J call TRBJ2-2; D uncertain. The CDR3 loop spans 15 amino acids. From germline, CDR1 is SEHNR and CDR2 FQNEAQ (reference sequence). The V end was cut by 6 bases, the J end by 4 bases, with 15 bases between. CDR3 protein: CASRTDRVSTGELFF. CDR3 DNA: TGTGCCAGCAGAACAGACCGCGTCAGCACCGGGGAGCTGTTTTTT.

CDR3 residues: CASSHDPGTFYSNQPQHF. The CDR3 nucleotides are TGTGCCAGTAGTCACGACCCGGGAACCTTTTATAGCAATCAGCCCCAGCATTTT. V usage is TRBV19 and J usage is TRBJ1-5; D gene uncertain. From germline, CDR1 is LNHDA and CDR2 SQIVND (reference sequence). Between the trimmed V and J ends, which lost 5 bases and 0 bases, there was a span of 20 bases. The CDR3 has 18 residues.

The chain combines TRBV28 with TRBJ2-1, with D perhaps matching TRBD1 or TRBD2 (5 bases each). This CDR3 is built from 14 residues. V lost 6 bases and J 3 bases, leaving 12 bases between the germline ends. CDR1 is MDHEN, CDR2 SYDVKM, per germline. In DNA form, the CDR3 reads TGTGCCAGCAGCCCGGGACCACACTACAATGAGCAGTTCTTC. Protein: CASSPGPHYNEQFF.

The gene calls are TRBV9 and TRBJ1-3; 7 bases align to TRBD1. The ends lost 5 bases at V and 2 bases at J; junction bases unmatched: 10. CDR1 and CDR2 (germline): SGDLS, YYNGEE. This CDR3 contains 16 residues. The CDR3 here is CASSEPKTGTGNTIYF. Here the CDR3 DNA reads TGTGCCAGCAGTGAGCCCAAGACAGGGACTGGAAACACCATATATTTT. Using reference TRBV9 and TRBJ1-3 for the parts outside the CDR3, the full variable domain is DSGVTQTPKHLITATGQRVTLRCSPRSGDLSVYWYQQSLDQGLQFLIQYYNGEERAKGNILERFSAQQFPDLHSELNLSSLELGDSALYFCASSEPKTGTGNTIYFGEGSWLTVV.

V and J are TRBV5-4 and TRBJ1-3; D is uncertain. The V gene's germline CDR1 is SGHNT and CDR2 YYREEE (reference sequence). The CDR3 runs 16 residues. The V end lost 5 bases, the J end lost 2 bases, and 17 bases lay between the germline ends. The CDR3 loop reads CASRDPGSSTGNTIYF. The CDR3 nucleotides are TGTGCCAGCAGGGACCCCGGGTCAAGCACTGGAAACACCATATATTTT. Full variable domain (outside the CDR3, taken from reference TRBV5-4 and TRBJ1-3): ETGVTQSPTHLIKTRGQQVTLRCSSQSGHNTVSWYQQALGQGPQFIFQYYREEENGRGNFPPRFSGLQFPNYSSELNVNALELDDSALYLCASRDPGSSTGNTIYFGEGSWLTVV.

CDR3 amino acids: CASSLVAGQGDEQFF. The CDR3, as DNA: TGCGCCAGCAGCTTGGTGGCGGGACAGGGGGATGAGCAGTTCTTC. The V and J genes are TRBV5-1 and TRBJ2-1; 11 bases map to TRBD1. This CDR3 comprises 15 residues. Germline values: CDR1 SGHRS, CDR2 YFSETQ. V was pared by 0 bases and J by 8 bases, with 4 bases of the junction left unmatched.

This clone has only one observation. The CDR3 here is CASSFLAGSNNEQFF. In DNA, the CDR3 is TGTGCCAGCAGTTTCCTAGCGGGTTCGAACAATGAGCAGTTCTTC. V and J are TRBV28 and TRBJ2-1, with TRBD2 matching over 8 bases. In germline, CDR1 is MDHEN, CDR2 SYDVKM. This CDR3 is 15 amino acids long. Germline trimming cut 3 bases from V and 5 bases from J; bases unmatched to any gene: 6.

This rearrangement joins TRBV4-1 to TRBJ2-2, with a possible D match to TRBD1 (6 bases). V lost 4 bases and J lost 1, with 13 bases in between. The V gene's germline CDR1 is MGHRA and CDR2 YSYEKL. CDR3 length: 16 residues. In DNA, the CDR3 is TGCGCCAGCAGCCCTCGACAGGAATTGAACACCGGGGAGCTGTTTTTT. It yields the protein CASSPRQELNTGELFF.

The chain carries TRBV19 and TRBJ2-2; D is uncertain. The CDR3 is 15 residues long. In germline, CDR1 is LNHDA, CDR2 SQIVND (reference sequence). V was shortened by 1 base and J by 5 bases, with 11 bases between the two germline ends. The CDR3 loop is CASSIVRVGTGELFF. DNA for the CDR3: TGTGCCAGTAGTATAGTACGGGTAGGGACCGGGGAGCTGTTTTTT. The whole variable domain, remainder taken from reference TRBV19 and TRBJ2-2, is DGGITQSPKYLFRKEGQNVTLSCEQNLNHDAMYWYRQDPGQGLRLIYYSQIVNDFQKGDIAEGYSVSREKKESFPLTVTSAQKNPTAFYLCASSIVRVGTGELFFGEGSRLTVL.

The V call is TRBV7-9, the J call TRBJ1-1; D unresolved. The V and J ends lost 5 bases and 3 bases respectively, with 10 bases between them. CDR3 length equals 13 residues. Germline CDR1 and CDR2: SEHNR and FQNEAQ (reference sequence). CDR3 protein: CASSPISDTEAFF. The CDR3 nucleotides are TGTGCCAGCAGCCCTATCTCGGACACTGAAGCTTTCTTT. The full variable domain, completed using reference TRBV7-9 and TRBJ1-1, is DTGVSQNPRHKITKRGQNVTFRCDPISEHNRLYWYRQTLGQGPEFLTYFQNEAQLEKSRLLSDRFSAERPKGSFSTLEIQRTEQGDSAMYLCASSPISDTEAFFGQGTRLTVV.

This chain connects TRBV4-1 to TRBJ1-2; tentative D call: TRBD1 (5 bases). This CDR3 spans 16 amino acids. Germline values: CDR1 MGHRA, CDR2 YSYEKL. V was shortened by 4 bases and J by 0 bases, with 15 bases between the two germline ends. CDR3 loop: CASSPGTVFTNYGYTF. CDR3 coding DNA: TGCGCCAGCAGCCCCGGGACCGTGTTTACTAACTATGGCTACACCTTC.

The J gene is TRBJ2-2, the V gene TRBV4-1; D is unresolved. The CDR3 runs 15 residues. V was trimmed by 1 base and J by 3 bases, leaving 9 bases between them. From germline, CDR1 is MGHRA and CDR2 YSYEKL. CDR3 DNA sequence: TGCGCCAGCAGCCAAGGGTGGGCAGACACCGGGGAGCTGTTTTTT. It encodes CASSQGWADTGELFF.

The genes are TRBV15 and TRBJ2-1; 10 positions match TRBD2. The CDR3 contains 16 residues. V shed 5 bases and J 5 bases; nucleotides not matched to a gene: 9. CDR1 and CDR2 from the germline V gene are LNHNV and YYDKDF (reference sequence). Here the CDR3 DNA reads TGTGCCACCAGCGAACTACTAGCGGGACCTAACAATGAGCAGTTCTTC. Encoded protein: CATSELLAGPNNEQFF.